This T cell receptor beta chain was found in a study of CD8 T cells in ankylosing spondylitis. Germline CDR1 and CDR2: MNHEY and SVGAGI. The CDR3 consists of 13 residues. V shed 4 bases and J shed 6 bases, with 10 bases lying between them. MiXCR, applied by TCRdb to the 5' RACE reads, yields one record per CDR3 protein. The sample contains under 200,000 distinct CDR3 sequences, approximately 9.9% of which appear only once. Study-wide results and limits: From matched ankylosing spondylitis synovial fluid, disease-linked clones were reportedly recovered at significantly enriched levels. The study identified a TCR beta motif of roughly eight highly homologous variants that appeared characteristic of ankylosing spondylitis blood. In the blood and synovial fluid of reactive arthritis, some motif variants had been previously reported.

Turning to this clonotype: Its antigen is unidentified.

The specimen sequenced was blood, either unsorted or a sorted T cell fraction (not recorded which). This TCR was recovered from a female donor with ankylosing spondylitis or in good health (not recorded which). V gene TRBV6-5 combines with J gene TRBJ1-5; D perhaps matches TRBD1 (5 bases). CDR3 sequence (DNA): TGTGCCAGCAGTTCAGGGATGGGTCAGCCCCAGCATTTT. Translated, it gives CASSSGMGQPQHF.